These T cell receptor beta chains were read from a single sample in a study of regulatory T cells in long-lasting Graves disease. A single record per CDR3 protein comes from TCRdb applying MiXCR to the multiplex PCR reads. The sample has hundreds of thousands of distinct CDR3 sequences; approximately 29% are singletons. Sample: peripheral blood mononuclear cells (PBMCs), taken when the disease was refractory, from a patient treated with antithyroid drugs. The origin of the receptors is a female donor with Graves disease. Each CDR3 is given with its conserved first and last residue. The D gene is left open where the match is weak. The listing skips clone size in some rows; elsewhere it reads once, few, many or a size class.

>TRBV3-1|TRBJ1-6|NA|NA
CASSQDSLLGGPLHF
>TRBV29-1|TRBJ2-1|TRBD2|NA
CSVDTAGVGNEQFF
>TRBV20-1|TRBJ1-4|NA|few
CSALVGGNEKLFF
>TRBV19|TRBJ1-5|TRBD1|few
CASRGQGDGQPQHF
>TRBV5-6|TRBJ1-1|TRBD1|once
CASSLEGGENTEAFF
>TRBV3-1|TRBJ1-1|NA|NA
CASNDRGNTEAFF
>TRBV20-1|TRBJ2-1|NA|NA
CSADRTGSSYNEQFF
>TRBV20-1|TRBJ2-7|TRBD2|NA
CSATSMDAAGGVEQYF
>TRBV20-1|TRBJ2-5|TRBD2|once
CSARDPASGRGETQYF
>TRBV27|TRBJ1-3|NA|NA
CATISGNTIYF
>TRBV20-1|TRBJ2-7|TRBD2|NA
CSANLAAALGEQYF
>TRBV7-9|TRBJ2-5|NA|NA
CASSLLVGPQETQYF
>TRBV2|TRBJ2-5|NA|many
CASLPGRETQYF
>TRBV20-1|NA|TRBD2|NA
CSAPTLAGGLGETQYF